What follows are 25 T cell receptor beta chains derived from one specimen sequenced in a study of T cells in Graves' hyperthyroidism and ophthalmopathy. There were TCR beta CDR3 regions amplified from RNA transcripts. A first-round RT-PCR of the TCR CDR3 used the HTBI primer set. MiXCR, run by TCRdb on the multiplex PCR reads, gives a single entry per CDR3 protein. The sample has 200,000 to 300,000 distinct CDR3 sequences; about 16% are singletons. The sequenced material came from blood. The receptor source for this set is a woman younger than 35 with Graves' ophthalmopathy.

V gene TRBV28 combines with J gene TRBJ2-1, with 12 bases lining up with TRBD1. V shed 4 bases and J 6 bases; nucleotides not matched to a gene: 10. From germline, CDR1 is MDHEN and CDR2 SYDVKM. This CDR3 spans 17 amino acids. CDR3 nucleotide sequence: TGTGCCAGCAGTTCTCTCGGGACAGGGGGCATCGGCAATGAGCAGTTCTTC. It codes for CASSSLGTGGIGNEQFF.

This clonotype has ten or more counts. The chain employs TRBV4-1 and TRBJ2-1, with TRBD2 matching over 12 bases. The CDR3 loop spans 16 amino acids. Per germline, CDR1 MGHRA and CDR2 YSYEKL. The junction had 5 bases not matched to a gene; V was cut back by 1 base and J by 7 bases. The CDR3 loop reads CASSQVRLAGVNEQFF. CDR3 DNA: TGCGCCAGCAGCCAAGTGAGACTAGCGGGGGTTAATGAGCAGTTCTTC.

This clonotype turned up a few times. The chain uses TRBV12-5 and TRBJ2-3; TRBD1 agrees at 9 bases. Losses at the gene ends were 1 base for V and 4 bases for J; bases not matched to a gene: 12. The CDR3 has 18 amino acids. Germline V gene sequence: CDR1 LGHNT, CDR2 FRNRAP. The CDR3 region is CASGLAWGTGRGADTQYF. In DNA form, the CDR3 reads TGTGCTAGTGGTTTGGCATGGGGGACAGGGCGCGGGGCAGATACGCAGTATTTT.

Ten or more counts support this clonotype. The CDR3 here is CASSSRGHSSYEQYF. In DNA form, the CDR3 reads TGTGCCAGCAGCTCAAGGGGACACTCCTCCTACGAGCAGTACTTC. The chain carries TRBV13 and TRBJ2-7; D may be TRBD1 (6 bases). Germline CDR1 reads PRHDT; CDR2 reads FYEKMQ (reference sequence). The V end was cut by 4 bases, the J end by 0 bases, with 13 bases between. The CDR3 spans 15 residues.

In regard to this clonotype: A much larger clone differs by one base, so this may be a read error. This chain connects TRBV12-3 or TRBV12-4 to TRBJ1-4, with unresolved D. This CDR3 has 14 amino acids. CDR3 DNA: TGTGCCTGCAGTTGGGGAGGTGGCGATGAAAAACTGTTTTTT. Its protein product is CACSWGGGDEKLFF.

There are many counts of this clonotype. The V call is TRBV3-1, the J call TRBJ1-2; 8 bases fit TRBD1. CDR1 is LGHDT, CDR2 YNNKEL, per germline (reference sequence). This CDR3 comprises 14 residues. The trim removed 3 bases at V and 7 bases at J, leaving 7 bases unmatched. CDR3 region: CASSQTDRGSGYTF. CDR3 bases: TGTGCCAGCAGCCAGACAGACAGGGGATCTGGCTACACCTTC.

This clonotype was recorded a few times. This may be a read error, as it is one base from a much larger clone. V is TRBV6-2 or TRBV6-3 and J is TRBJ2-3, with 11 bases aligning to TRBD2. CDR3 length: 16 amino acids. Germline-derived CDR1 and CDR2 are MNHEY and SVGEGT. This CDR3 is CASSPRLAGSTDAQYF. The CDR3 nucleotides are TGTGCCAGCAGCCCTCGACTAGCGGGAAGCACAGATGCGCAGTATTTT.

The rearrangement links TRBV10-1 to TRBJ1-1; 8 bases are a match to TRBD1. CDR3 length equals 14 residues. V trimming: 3 bases; J trimming: 13 bases; junction bases outside the gene matches: 13. Germline V gives CDR1 WNHNN, CDR2 SYGVQD (reference sequence). CDR3 protein: CASSDRVLGTGLFF. The DNA of the CDR3 is TGCGCCAGCAGTGATCGCGTTCTTGGGACAGGTCTTTTCTTT.

There are many counts of this clonotype. This chain uses TRBV12-5 with TRBJ2-1; 11 nucleotides match TRBD2. With 2 bases clipped from V and 4 bases from J, the junction kept 22 bases outside the gene matches. The CDR3 contains 22 residues. CDR1 and CDR2 (germline): LGHNT, FRNRAP. The CDR3 DNA sequence: TGTGCTAGTGGTTTGATAACACCGGAGAGTAGCGGGAGGGTGGGTTGGTACAATGAGCAGTTCTTC. This translates into CASGLITPESSGRVGWYNEQFF. Variable domain in full (rest from reference TRBV12-5 and TRBJ2-1): DARVTQTPRHKVTEMGQEVTMRCQPILGHNTVFWYRQTMMQGLELLAYFRNRAPLDDSGMPKDRFSAEMPDATLATLKIQPSEPRDSAVYFCASGLITPESSGRVGWYNEQFFGPGTRLTVL.

This clonotype showed up just a few times. The J gene is TRBJ2-5, the V gene TRBV5-1; 14 nucleotides agree with TRBD2. V lost 4 bases to trimming and J lost 4 bases; unmatched junction nucleotides: 9. Germline V lookup: CDR1 SGHRS, CDR2 YFSETQ. The CDR3 length is 17 residues. Written as DNA, the CDR3 is TGCGCCAGCAGCCACGGGACTAGCGGGAGAGGGCGAGAGACCCAGTACTTC. Translated, it gives CASSHGTSGRGRETQYF.

This clonotype was counted at least ten times. This sequence joins TRBV4-3 and TRBJ1-1, with D possibly being TRBD1 (6 bases). The germline CDR1 and CDR2 sequences are LGHNA and YSLEER. The CDR3 is made up of 13 amino acids. Trimming shortened V by 0 bases and J by 11 bases, and 13 bases separated the two germline ends. CDR3 loop: CASSQEPGAAAFF. The CDR3 DNA is TGCGCCAGCAGCCAAGAACCGGGGGCGGCCGCTTTCTTT.

In this sample, this clonotype turned up a few times. V is TRBV4-1 and J is TRBJ2-2; D remains unclear. The CDR3 extends over 16 amino acids. Germline assignment: CDR1 MGHRA and CDR2 YSYEKL. Trimming shortened V by 0 bases and J by 5 bases, and 13 bases separated the two germline ends. In nucleotides, the CDR3 is TGCGCCAGCAGCCAAGATAAGGGAATCAGGACCGGGGAGCTGTTTTTT. Amino acid sequence: CASSQDKGIRTGELFF.

This chain uses TRBV19 with TRBJ2-3; D is possibly TRBD1 or TRBD2 (10 bases each). The V and J ends lost 2 bases and 0 bases respectively, with 27 bases between them. The CDR3 has 21 residues. Germline CDR1 is LNHDA and CDR2 is SQIVND (reference sequence). Here the CDR3 DNA reads TGTGCCAGTAGTATAAGACCGGGACAGGGGACTAGCGAGACTAGCACAGATACGCAGTATTTT. Residues: CASSIRPGQGTSETSTDTQYF.

This clonotype was found many times. The chain links TRBV7-8 to TRBJ2-5, with 9 positions matching TRBD2. V gave up 8 bases and J gave up 1 base; unmatched junction bases: 5. The length of the CDR3 is 14 residues. Looked up from germline, CDR1 is SGHVS and CDR2 is FQNEAQ. Here the CDR3 reads CASRQAGGQETQYF. Written as DNA, the CDR3 is TGTGCCAGCCGTCAAGCGGGGGGCCAAGAGACCCAGTACTTC. The full variable domain, with the rest looked up from reference TRBV7-8 and TRBJ2-5, is GAGVSQSPRYKVAKRGQDVALRCDPISGHVSLFWYQQALGQGPEFLTYFQNEAQLDKSGLPSDRFFAERPEGSVSTLKIQRTQQEDSAVYLCASRQAGGQETQYFGPGTRLLVL.

The chain uses TRBV10-3 and TRBJ1-2; 7 bases fit TRBD1. The CDR3 has 14 residues. The trim removed 6 bases at V and 4 bases at J, leaving 8 bases unmatched. The germline V gene has CDR1 ENHRY and CDR2 SYGVKD. CDR3 amino acids: CAIRRDSLLYGYTF. In DNA, the CDR3 is TGTGCCATCAGGCGGGACAGCCTACTCTATGGCTACACCTTC.

This clonotype was seen many times. The V call is TRBV28, the J call TRBJ2-5; 7 bases are shared with TRBD1. This CDR3 comprises 13 residues. V lost 3 bases and J lost 11; bases outside the gene matches: 9. Germline V gives CDR1 MDHEN, CDR2 SYDVKM. The DNA of the CDR3 is TGTGCCAGCAGTTTTCGACAGGGAATGAATCAGTACTTC. Residues: CASSFRQGMNQYF.

This clonotype was detected ten times or more. This chain joins TRBV6-1 and TRBJ1-2; the D is unclear. Germline V gives CDR1 MNHNS, CDR2 SASEGT. The CDR3 contains 12 residues. The germline V and J ends were trimmed by 2 bases and 2 bases, with 3 bases remaining between them. The CDR3 DNA is TGTGCCAGCAGTGAACGGAACTATGGCTACACCTTC. This sequence encodes CASSERNYGYTF.

CDR3 amino acids: CASSGSRDSVYPPNTEAFF. The CDR3 DNA reads as TGTGCCAGCAGCGGAAGCCGGGACAGCGTATACCCGCCGAACACTGAAGCTTTCTTT. The rearrangement links TRBV7-2 to TRBJ1-1; 7 bases are shared with TRBD1. Germline CDR1 and CDR2: SGHTA and FQGNSA. The J segment lost 1 base and the V segment lost 5 bases, leaving 19 bases of the junction unmatched. The CDR3 is made up of 19 amino acids.

CDR3 residues: CSARPREMQYF. The CDR3 DNA reads TGCAGTGCCCGCCCGCGAGAAATGCAGTATTTT. This chain uses TRBV20-1 with TRBJ2-3, with D unresolved. In germline, CDR1 is DFQATT, CDR2 SNEGSKA (reference sequence). The ends were cut back, 6 bases at V and 11 bases at J, with 15 bases in the middle. The CDR3 is 11 residues long.

The genes are TRBV7-6 and TRBJ2-1; tentative D call: TRBD2 (5 bases). The CDR3 totals 17 residues. V lost 0 bases, J lost 6 bases, and 18 bases lay in between. Germline V gives CDR1 SGHVS, CDR2 FNYEAQ. CDR3 DNA: TGTGCCAGCAGCTTAGCGCACGTCGGAGGCTCTGGCAATGAGCAGTTCTTC. Its protein is CASSLAHVGGSGNEQFF.

This clonotype has a count of ten or more. The chain recombines TRBV7-9 with TRBJ2-1, with D perhaps TRBD2 (6 bases). The V end lost 5 bases, the J end lost 8 bases, and 16 bases lay between the germline ends. Per germline, CDR1 SEHNR and CDR2 FQNEAQ (reference sequence). There are 14 residues in the CDR3. Here the CDR3 DNA reads TGTGCCAGCAGCCTCCGGGACTCCCTCCATGAGCAGTTCTTC. This translates into CASSLRDSLHEQFF. Combining the CDR3 with reference TRBV7-9 and TRBJ2-1 gives the whole variable domain DTGVSQNPRHKITKRGQNVTFRCDPISEHNRLYWYRQTLGQGPEFLTYFQNEAQLEKSRLLSDRFSAERPKGSFSTLEIQRTEQGDSAMYLCASSLRDSLHEQFFGPGTRLTVL.

This clonotype was counted ten times or more. The chain uses TRBV3-1 and TRBJ2-3, with 14 bases aligning to TRBD2. The CDR3 totals 14 residues. The J segment lost 3 bases and the V segment lost 8 bases, leaving 1 base of the junction unmatched. Germline CDR1 reads LGHDT; CDR2 reads YNNKEL (reference sequence). The CDR3 nucleotides are TGTGCCAGCGGGACTAGCGGGAGAACAGATACGCAGTATTTT. This encodes CASGTSGRTDTQYF.

This clonotype was found many times. The CDR3 region has the DNA TGCAGTGCTAGAGATACAGGGATTTACCAGCCCCAGCATTTT. It encodes CSARDTGIYQPQHF. The V call is TRBV20-1, the J call TRBJ1-5; D perhaps matches TRBD1 (6 bases). The CDR3 runs 14 residues. V was cut by 0 bases and J by 7 bases, with 13 bases left in between. Germline lookup yields CDR1 DFQATT and CDR2 SNEGSKA (reference sequence).

At least ten counts were recorded for this clonotype. The chain recombines TRBV12-3 or TRBV12-4 with TRBJ2-5; 8 bases align to TRBD2. The CDR3 contains 16 residues. Unmatched junction bases numbered 8, after V lost 4 bases and J lost 1 base. This CDR3 is CASSSEVLAAQETQYF. DNA of the CDR3: TGTGCCAGCAGTTCGGAGGTACTAGCGGCCCAAGAGACCCAGTACTTC.

This clonotype appeared many times. The rearrangement joins TRBV29-1 to TRBJ1-2; no firm D call. V lost 8 bases, J lost 5 bases, and 9 bases lay in between. Germline loops: CDR1 SQVTM, CDR2 ANQGSEA. The length of the CDR3 is 10 residues. CDR3 in amino acids: CSTQNYGYTF. As DNA, the CDR3 is TGCAGCACCCAGAATTATGGCTACACCTTC.